This section outlines one T cell receptor beta chain sequence together with its context. The specificity of this receptor is unknown. Per-nucleotide qualities are absent, and no much larger clonotype sits a single base away. The CDR3 runs 14 amino acids, cysteine and phenylalanine included. CDR3 DNA only is kept here, 42 bases in frame from base 1. The trim is 3 bases for V and 7 bases for J, with a gap of 15 bases between the germline ends. The germline V gene provides CDR1 SGHDN and CDR2 FVKESK. The sample is drawn from a study of blood T cell repertoires in COVID-19 (dated by TCRdb to 2018 to 2021). Describing the broader study: The collaborator samples originated in the United States, Italy and Spain and spanned the acute and convalescent phases of COVID-19. The material from the prospective study consisted of cDNA or gDNA derived from T cells, B-cell-depleted T cells, or PBMCs. Deeply sampled blood TCRbeta repertoires from subjects exposed to, actively infected with, or recovered from COVID-19 were included in the dataset. The repertoires were released in a freely available public database intended as a resource for research on the immune response to SARS-CoV-2. The samples were drawn from the first 160 participants of the ongoing ImmuneRACE study and from under 1,500 subjects provided by 6 global collaborators. Nearly every sample came with metadata listing a de-identified subject ID, COVID-19 status, age in years and sex. Where available, HLA class I and class II types were obtained from metadata supplied by the sample provider rather than from assay-based typing. Overall study results and their limits: The quantity of clinical and demographic metadata differed by source and by participant and was supplied without curation.

TCRbeta CDR3 regions were amplified from genomic DNA by means of the immunoSEQ Assay, a bias-controlled multiplex PCR. Per the source publication's procedure: The number of nucleated cells in each sample was estimated from the amplification of reference gene primers within the assay. To quantify the absolute abundance of each unique TCRbeta CDR3 rearrangement, sequence reads were collapsed and filtered. For each sample, productive Simpson clonality was calculated as the square root of Simpson's diversity index over productive rearrangements. TCRdb retrieved this table from immuneACCESS and kept in-frame rearrangements only. Not all clones are present; in checked studies, unresolved V genes account for under half, and no reason is known for the remainder. V, J and clone size were drawn from that table, and D and trimming were deduced from the DNA. This sample lists hundreds of thousands of clones; approximately 90% were detected once. The ten largest clones capture about 1% of the sample.

Participants in the prospective study were enrolled through a virtual design, were aged roughly 18 to 95 years, and lived in some 24 United States geographic areas. To assign participants to cohorts, the prospective study relied on clinical history that participants themselves reported in a screening survey and a study questionnaire. Exposed participants were defined as having been in contact with someone with a PCR-confirmed or clinician-diagnosed COVID-19 case within 2 weeks of study entry. Each participant in the prospective study had whole blood, serum and a nasopharyngeal or oropharyngeal swab collected by mobile phlebotomists. Additional blood draws and questionnaires over an approximately two-month period could optionally be provided by prospective study participants. Before DNA extraction, blood samples from the prospective study were shipped at room temperature or frozen.

The V gene is TRBV14 and the J gene is TRBJ2-5, and possibly TRBD1, on 6 matching bases. Sample: PBMCs or T cells enriched from blood (not recorded which). This TCR was sampled from a man aged 50 or older who had been exposed to COVID-19. The CDR3 corresponds to CASSQTGPVGTQYF. The DNA sequence is given as TGTGCCAGCAGCCAGACAGGTCCGGTGGGGACCCAGTACTTC. With the rest looked up from the reference TRBV14 and TRBJ2-5 genes rather than sequenced, the full variable domain is EAGVTQFPSHSVIEKGQTVTLRCDPISGHDNLYWYRRVMGKEIKFLLHFVKESKQDESGMPNNRFLAERTGGTYSTLKVQPAELEDSGVYFCASSQTGPVGTQYFGPGTRLLVL.